This passage covers 25 T cell receptor beta chains from one sample sequenced in a study of T cells in Graves' hyperthyroidism and ophthalmopathy. TCR beta CDR3 regions were amplified from RNA. HTBI primers were employed in a first-round RT-PCR of the TCR CDR3. TCRdb ran MiXCR on the multiplex PCR reads and lists one entry per CDR3 protein. The table records roughly 660,000 distinct CDR3 sequences, about 18% of them present only once. Sequenced material: blood. These receptors were obtained from a man in his forties or fifties with Graves' hyperthyroidism.

V is TRBV19 and J is TRBJ1-2; D is undetermined. This CDR3 spans 15 amino acids. From germline, CDR1 is LNHDA and CDR2 SQIVND (reference sequence). Trimming removed 0 bases at V and 5 bases at J, with 13 bases between. The CDR3 loop reads CASSIDSAGWYGYTF. CDR3 DNA: TGTGCCAGTAGTATAGATTCGGCGGGGTGGTATGGCTACACCTTC.

This clonotype was counted between two and nine times. One end of the junction does not line up with germline, which may come from a read error. The chain links TRBV28 to TRBJ2-1, with unresolved D. The CDR3 spans 13 residues. CDR1 is MDHEN, CDR2 SYDVKM, per germline. The CDR3 here is CASAIGYRNEQSF. DNA of the CDR3: TGTGCCAGCGCCATAGGTTACCGGAATGAGCAGTCCTTC.

This clonotype was seen a few times. A much larger clone lies a single base off, so this may be a read error. This chain uses TRBV2 with TRBJ2-3; possible D gene TRBD2, 5 bases. CDR3 size: 15 residues. Germline V lookup: CDR1 SNHLY, CDR2 FYNNEI. V lost 3 bases, J lost 1 base, and 11 bases lay in between. For the CDR3, the DNA is TGTGCCAGCAGTGAGACGGCGAGGGGCACAGATACGCAGTATTTT. It is translated as CASSETARGTDTQYF.

Only a few counts were recorded for this clonotype. J is TRBJ2-2 and V is TRBV5-1; 8 bases match TRBD1. Unmatched junction bases numbered 14, after V lost 2 bases and J lost 5 bases. Per the germline V gene, CDR1 is SGHRS and CDR2 is YFSETQ. CDR3 size: 18 residues. The CDR3 region is CASSFRDRRSWETGELFF. CDR3 in DNA: TGCGCCAGCAGCTTTAGGGACAGGAGATCATGGGAAACCGGGGAGCTGTTTTTT.

Turning to this clonotype: This may come from a read error, since a much larger clone is one base off. This rearrangement joins TRBV27 to TRBJ2-1; 10 nucleotides line up with TRBD1. After removal of 5 bases from V and 5 bases from J, the junction contained 6 bases not matched to a gene. Germline V CDR1 and CDR2: MNHEY, SMNVEV (reference sequence). The CDR3 length is 15 residues. The CDR3 nucleotides read TGTGCCAGCAGTCCCCCCGGGACAGGGGACAATGAGCAGTTCTTC. This translates into CASSPPGTGDNEQFF.

The V gene is TRBV7-9, the J gene TRBJ1-2, with 8 bases lining up with TRBD1. Germline V lookup: CDR1 SEHNR, CDR2 FQNEAQ (reference sequence). Losses at the gene ends were 5 bases for V and 5 bases for J; bases not matched to a gene: 13. This CDR3 is 16 amino acids long. CDR3 in amino acids: CASSERSGGNTYGYTF. As DNA, the CDR3 is TGTGCCAGCAGCGAACGGTCAGGGGGCAATACGTATGGCTACACCTTC.

This clonotype was recorded at least ten times. The rearrangement joins TRBV28 to TRBJ2-7; D call uncertain. V was shortened by 2 bases and J by 2 bases, with 7 bases between the two germline ends. CDR3 length: 13 amino acids. The germline gives CDR1 MDHEN, CDR2 SYDVKM. The CDR3 reads CASSLLGTYEQYF. CDR3 DNA sequence: TGTGCCAGCAGTTTACTGGGGACCTACGAGCAGTACTTC. The complete variable domain, with remaining parts taken from reference TRBV28 and TRBJ2-7, reads DVKVTQSSRYLVKRTGEKVFLECVQDMDHENMFWYRQDPGLGLRLIYFSYDVKMKEKGDIPEGYSVSREKKERFSLILESASTNQTSMYLCASSLLGTYEQYFGPGTRLTVT.

There are many counts of this clonotype. This rearrangement joins TRBV11-2 to TRBJ2-3, with TRBD1 identical over 7 bases. The V segment lost 8 bases and the J segment 5 bases; nucleotides outside the gene matches: 7. Looked up from germline, CDR1 is SGHAT and CDR2 is FQNNGV. CDR3 length: 13 amino acids. CDR3 sequence (DNA): TGTGCCAGCTCAGGGGGAACCAGAGATACGCAGTATTTT. Protein product: CASSGGTRDTQYF.

This clonotype was picked up many times. The chain carries TRBV5-1 and TRBJ1-3; no clear D. Germline CDR1 reads SGHRS; CDR2 reads YFSETQ. Trimming took 0 bases from V and 0 from J, leaving 10 bases between them. The CDR3 runs to 16 residues. Written as DNA, the CDR3 is TGCGCCAGCAGCTTGGAGGTCGCCAGCTCTGGAAACACCATATATTTT. Translating it yields CASSLEVASSGNTIYF.

The chain links TRBV10-2 to TRBJ2-1, with D uncertain. Per the germline V gene, CDR1 is WSHSY and CDR2 is SAAADI. Trimming cost V 5 bases and J 5 bases, with 10 bases left between them. This CDR3 region has 13 residues. CDR3 DNA: TGCGCCAGCAGTAGAGACGCTAACAATGAGCAGTTCTTC. Translation gives CASSRDANNEQFF.

In regard to this clonotype: One junction end does not reproduce the germline sequence, and a read error may be involved. The rearrangement uses TRBV6-5 and TRBJ1-1; 8 bases fit TRBD1. This CDR3 region has 15 residues. The germline CDR1 and CDR2 sequences are MNHEY and SVGAGI. The CDR3 loop is CGSSYWVTGVTEAFF. The CDR3 DNA follows: TGTGGCAGCAGTTACTGGGTGACAGGGGTAACTGAAGCTTTCTTT.

This clonotype was recorded at least ten times. This sequence joins TRBV12-3 or TRBV12-4 and TRBJ1-5; D unresolved. V dropped 3 bases and J dropped 4 bases, with 10 bases sitting between them. The CDR3 consists of 14 residues. CDR3 amino acids: CASSLAKSNQPQHF. CDR3 coding DNA: TGTGCCAGCAGTTTGGCGAAGAGTAATCAGCCCCAGCATTTT.

The V gene is TRBV18, the J gene TRBJ2-3; D unclear. CDR1 KGHSH and CDR2 LQKENI come from the germline V gene. Trimming pared 5 bases from V and 3 bases from J, leaving 12 bases between. CDR3 length: 14 residues. CDR3 in DNA: TGTGCCAGCTCAGGGGTTAGAGGAACAGATACGCAGTATTTT. It yields the protein CASSGVRGTDTQYF.

This clonotype was picked up a small number of times. The chain is built from TRBV28 and TRBJ1-2; perhaps TRBD1 as D (6 bases). This CDR3 has 14 residues. Germline lookup yields CDR1 MDHEN and CDR2 SYDVKM. V lost 3 bases and J lost 1, with 9 bases in between. CDR3 loop: CASSFGQNNYGYTF. The CDR3, as DNA: TGTGCCAGCAGTTTCGGACAGAATAACTATGGCTACACCTTC.

This sequence joins TRBV5-1 and TRBJ2-1, with TRBD1 identical over 7 bases. The ends lost 7 bases at V and 6 bases at J; junction bases unmatched: 10. The CDR3 covers 14 residues. CDR1 and CDR2 (germline): SGHRS, YFSETQ. Here the CDR3 reads CASGTGAQINEQFF. The CDR3, as DNA: TGCGCCAGCGGAACAGGGGCCCAGATCAATGAGCAGTTCTTC.

The table lists this clonotype with a few counts. The rearrangement links TRBV27 to TRBJ1-2; 10 positions agree with TRBD1. After removal of 5 bases from V and 3 bases from J, the junction contained 9 bases not matched to a gene. The CDR3 is made up of 16 amino acids. The germline V gene has CDR1 MNHEY and CDR2 SMNVEV (reference sequence). The CDR3 coding sequence is TGTGCCAGCAGTCCCACTCTGACAGGGGGCCACTATGGCTACACCTTC. Translation: CASSPTLTGGHYGYTF.

V is TRBV11-2 and J is TRBJ2-1, with 7 bases identical to TRBD2. CDR3 length: 17 amino acids. J was trimmed by 1 base and V by 2 bases; bases with no gene match: 8. The V gene's germline CDR1 is SGHAT and CDR2 FQNNGV. The CDR3 DNA sequence: TGTGCCAGCAGCTTATTCTGGCGGGGGAATTCCTACAATGAGCAGTTCTTC. It is translated as CASSLFWRGNSYNEQFF.

This clonotype has a count of ten or more. The chain has TRBV19 and TRBJ1-3, with D possibly matching TRBD1 (5 bases). The V end lost 9 bases, the J end lost 0 bases, and 12 bases lay between the germline ends. The CDR3 runs 14 residues. The germline CDR1 and CDR2 sequences are LNHDA and SQIVND (reference sequence). Here the CDR3 DNA reads TGTGCCAGCAGTTCGACAGTCTCTGGAAACACCATATATTTT. It yields the protein CASSSTVSGNTIYF.

This clonotype has a count of ten or more. A much larger clone differs from this one at a single base, so this may be a read error. The gene calls are TRBV2 and TRBJ1-2; weak D call: TRBD1 (6 bases). The CDR3 spans 15 residues. Germline loops: CDR1 SNHLY, CDR2 FYNNEI. The DNA for the CDR3 is TGTGCCGGCAGTCTCATCAGCGGGGGGCGGAATGGCTACACCTTC. Its translation: CAGSLISGGRNGYTF.

In this sample, this clonotype turned up many times. V and J are TRBV3-1 and TRBJ2-1; TRBD2 agrees at 9 bases. This CDR3 has 15 amino acids. Trimming cost V 3 bases and J 10 bases; bases outside gene matches: 10. Germline loops: CDR1 LGHDT, CDR2 YNNKEL (reference sequence). In nucleotides, the CDR3 is TGTGCCAGCAGCCACTCGGGCGGGAGGGCCAACGAGCAGTTCTTC. Residues: CASSHSGGRANEQFF.

This clonotype showed up many times. The V call is TRBV19, the J call TRBJ2-2, with D unclear. The V gene's germline CDR1 is LNHDA and CDR2 SQIVND (reference sequence). CDR3 size: 15 residues. Trimming cost V 4 bases and J 4 bases, with 13 bases left between them. This chain's CDR3 is CASSTEIWATGELFF. The DNA of the CDR3 is TGTGCCAGTAGTACTGAGATATGGGCCACCGGGGAGCTGTTTTTT.

This clonotype was found a few times. This rearrangement joins TRBV7-9 to TRBJ1-4; 9 bases are shared with TRBD1. Trimming at V came to 5 bases and at J to 6 bases, leaving 4 bases not matched to a gene. Germline CDR1 reads SEHNR; CDR2 reads FQNEAQ (reference sequence). This CDR3 has 14 residues. DNA of the CDR3: TGTGCCAGCAGCATACGACAGGGGGATGAAAAACTGTTTTTT. This translates into CASSIRQGDEKLFF.

This clonotype has just one count. The chain is built from TRBV5-1 and TRBJ2-1; 11 bases match TRBD2. From germline, CDR1 is SGHRS and CDR2 YFSETQ. The CDR3 length is 17 residues. J was trimmed by 7 bases and V by 0 bases; bases with no gene match: 9. The CDR3 nucleotides are TGCGCCAGCAGCTTGGGGGTTAGCGGGAGGGCGAGTAATGAGCAGTTCTTC. Its protein product is CASSLGVSGRASNEQFF.

This clonotype occurred many times. The rearrangement joins TRBV12-3 or TRBV12-4 to TRBJ2-3; 13 bases are shared with TRBD2. Trimming took 6 bases from V and 4 from J; bases not matched to a gene: 4. There are 15 residues in the CDR3. The CDR3 is CASRRTSGSPDTQYF. Here the CDR3 DNA reads TGTGCCAGCAGGAGGACTAGCGGGAGCCCAGATACGCAGTATTTT.

This clonotype was found many times. The V and J genes are TRBV6-5 and TRBJ1-1; D is possibly TRBD1 (6 bases). Trimming left V 0 bases short and J 5 bases short, with 13 bases between. Germline-derived CDR1 and CDR2 are MNHEY and SVGAGI. The CDR3 consists of 15 residues. CDR3 loop: CASSYSGGHLTEAFF. CDR3 in DNA: TGTGCCAGCAGTTACTCGGGGGGGCATCTGACTGAAGCTTTCTTT.